The 29 T cell receptor beta chains below were found in one sample sequenced in a study of graft-versus-host responses after intestinal transplantation. TCRdb keeps only in-frame clones here, not all; method: immunoSEQ multiplex PCR. The sample yields over 45,000 clones, 90% to 95% seen once. For these receptors, no antigen is known. The sequences come from unstimulated CD4+ T cells sorted from spleen or lymph node cells, collected before transplant. The receptors stem from a human donor who was the organ donor for an intestinal transplant.

This chain links TRBV19 with TRBJ2-1; the D is unclear. The germline gives CDR1 LNHDA, CDR2 SQIVND (reference sequence). V lost 1 base and J 5 bases, leaving 9 bases between the germline ends. This CDR3 spans 14 amino acids. The CDR3 DNA is TGTGCCAGTAGTATAGTAGACGGAAACAATGAGCAGTTCTTC. Translating gives CASSIVDGNNEQFF. Full variable domain (rest looked up from reference TRBV19 and TRBJ2-1): DGGITQSPKYLFRKEGQNVTLSCEQNLNHDAMYWYRQDPGQGLRLIYYSQIVNDFQKGDIAEGYSVSREKKESFPLTVTSAQKNPTAFYLCASSIVDGNNEQFFGPGTRLTVL.

The rearrangement uses TRBV15 and TRBJ2-1, with D maybe TRBD2 (7 bases). This CDR3 is built from 14 residues. Germline V CDR1 and CDR2: LNHNV, YYDKDF (reference sequence). Trimming cost V 3 bases and J 7 bases, with 13 bases left between them. The CDR3 DNA reads as TGTGCCACCAGCAGGGGGGGGGCCGTGAATGAGCAGTTCTTC. This sequence encodes CATSRGGAVNEQFF.

The chain has TRBV27 and TRBJ1-5; D remains ambiguous. The CDR3 contains 13 residues. V was cut by 8 bases and J by 7 bases, with 15 bases left in between. Per germline, CDR1 MNHEY and CDR2 SMNVEV (reference sequence). This CDR3 is CASGRLEGQPQHF. Here the CDR3 DNA reads TGTGCCAGCGGAAGACTGGAAGGGCAGCCCCAGCATTTT.

The chain recombines TRBV19 with TRBJ2-1; possibly TRBD2 for D (5 bases). Germline V gene data show CDR1 as LNHDA and CDR2 as SQIVND (reference sequence). V lost 5 bases and J lost 7, with 15 bases in between. There are 14 residues in the CDR3. The CDR3 DNA sequence: TGTGCCAGTAGTCCCTCTCGGGGTCGGAATGAGCAGTTCTTC. Amino acids: CASSPSRGRNEQFF.

The rearrangement uses TRBV5-6 and TRBJ2-7, with D unresolved. The CDR3 contains 14 residues. The V end was cut by 2 bases, the J end by 5 bases, with 14 bases between. Germline assignment: CDR1 SGHDT and CDR2 YYEEEE. The CDR3 coding sequence is TGTGCCAGCAGCTTCTTAGGTAGTTTCGACGAGCAGTACTTC. It codes for CASSFLGSFDEQYF. Full variable domain (missing parts from reference TRBV5-6 and TRBJ2-7): DAGVTQSPTHLIKTRGQQVTLRCSPKSGHDTVSWYQQALGQGPQFIFQYYEEEERQRGNFPDRFSGHQFPNYSSELNVNALLLGDSALYLCASSFLGSFDEQYFGPGTRLTVT.

This clone was seen a few times. Within the sample, other DNA sequences also encode this same CDR3. The rearrangement uses TRBV7-2 and TRBJ1-2; D perhaps matches TRBD1 (6 bases). V lost 1 base to trimming and J lost 4 bases, with 7 bases between them. Germline CDR1 SGHTA, CDR2 FQGNSA. The CDR3 length is 13 residues. The CDR3 coding sequence is TGTGCCAGCAGCTTAGAAGGGGGCTATGGCTACACCTTC. Protein: CASSLEGGYGYTF.

This clone occurred once. This rearrangement joins TRBV9 to TRBJ1-2; D ambiguous. CDR3 length: 13 amino acids. Trimming took off 6 bases at V and 0 bases at J, with 9 bases between the two ends. Germline CDR1 and CDR2: SGDLS and YYNGEE. The CDR3 DNA reads TGTGCCAGCAAAGGGCAGACTAACTATGGCTACACCTTC. Residues: CASKGQTNYGYTF.

The chain employs TRBV4-2 and TRBJ2-3; 11 bases are a match to TRBD2. V dropped 4 bases and J dropped 2; count of bases not matched to a gene: 2. Per germline, CDR1 LGHNA and CDR2 YNFKEQ. The CDR3 totals 15 residues. The CDR3 nucleotides read TGTGCCAGCAGCCCGGGACTAGCGGTCACAGATACGCAGTATTTT. This codes for CASSPGLAVTDTQYF.

The chain is built from TRBV5-1 and TRBJ1-2, with 7 bases fitting TRBD1. The CDR3 has 13 amino acids. The V segment lost 7 bases and the J segment 2 bases; nucleotides outside the gene matches: 5. Germline V lookup: CDR1 SGHRS, CDR2 YFSETQ. CDR3 sequence (DNA): TGCGCCAGCTCTCTACAGGGGAACTATGGCTACACCTTC. Amino acid sequence: CASSLQGNYGYTF.

The chain employs TRBV6-1 and TRBJ2-4, with TRBD2 identical over 11 bases. The CDR3 length is 17 residues. Trimming removed 4 bases from V and 3 bases from J; junction bases left unmatched: 8. Germline V gives CDR1 MNHNS, CDR2 SASEGT. CDR3 sequence: CASSVGLAGIIKNIQYF. The CDR3 bases are TGTGCCAGCAGTGTTGGACTAGCGGGTATTATCAAAAACATTCAGTACTTC.

V usage is TRBV19 and J usage is TRBJ2-3, with TRBD1 matching 9 bases. The germline V gene has CDR1 LNHDA and CDR2 SQIVND (reference sequence). The CDR3 is 15 amino acids. After removal of 4 bases from V and 0 bases from J, the junction contained 2 bases not matched to a gene. The CDR3 DNA follows: TGTGCCAGTAGTACCGGGACAGGGAGCACAGATACGCAGTATTTT. Translated, it gives CASSTGTGSTDTQYF. The full variable domain, in which reference TRBV19 and TRBJ2-3 provide the parts outside the CDR3, is DGGITQSPKYLFRKEGQNVTLSCEQNLNHDAMYWYRQDPGQGLRLIYYSQIVNDFQKGDIAEGYSVSREKKESFPLTVTSAQKNPTAFYLCASSTGTGSTDTQYFGPGTRLTVL.

The sample holds a few counts of this clone. The CDR3: CASSQSMQGCEQYF. CDR3 nucleotides: TGCGCCAGCAGTCAATCGATGCAGGGTTGCGAGCAGTACTTC. The rearrangement joins TRBV23-1 to TRBJ2-7; D may be TRBD1 (5 bases). TRBV23-1 has ORF status, its function being uncertain. The CDR3 runs to 14 residues. V was trimmed by 0 bases and J by 6 bases, leaving 12 bases between them.

The count of this clone is one. The J gene is TRBJ2-1, the V gene TRBV11-2; D ambiguous. Germline V gene lookup returns CDR1 SGHAT and CDR2 FQNNGV. V was pared by 3 bases and J by 9 bases, with 9 bases between. The CDR3 is made up of 12 amino acids. The DNA of the CDR3 is TGTGCCAGCAGCTTTCCCCTAGTTGAGCAGTTCTTC. Translating gives CASSFPLVEQFF.

CDR3 sequence (DNA): TGTGCCAGCAGCGTAGCTGGGGATTTCTACGAGCAGTACTTC. This translates into CASSVAGDFYEQYF. The V call is TRBV9, the J call TRBJ2-7; D unclear. The CDR3 sequence is 14 residues long. Germline V CDR1 and CDR2: SGDLS, YYNGEE. With 0 bases removed from V and 3 bases from J, the gap between germline ends came to 10 bases.

The chain uses TRBV11-2 and TRBJ2-6, with D possibly called TRBD1 or TRBD2 (5 bases each). V lost 7 bases and J lost 0, with 10 bases in between. The CDR3 consists of 15 residues. Germline CDR1 SGHAT, CDR2 FQNNGV. The CDR3 loop reads CASNWGSSGANVLTF. The CDR3 coding sequence is TGTGCCAGCAACTGGGGGAGCTCTGGGGCCAACGTCCTGACTTTC.

As DNA, the CDR3 is TGTGCCAGCAGCCGCGGGGGGAGCTCCTACAATGAGCAGTTCTTC. It specifies CASSRGGSSYNEQFF. The gene calls are TRBV11-2 and TRBJ2-1; 8 bases fit TRBD2. The CDR3 totals 15 residues. The V segment lost 5 bases and the J segment 0 bases; nucleotides outside the gene matches: 3. Germline V gives CDR1 SGHAT, CDR2 FQNNGV.

This rearrangement joins TRBV19 to TRBJ2-2, with D possibly TRBD2 on 6 matching bases. The CDR3 runs to 14 residues. CDR1 is LNHDA and CDR2 is SQIVND in the germline V gene (reference sequence). Deletions cut 6 bases from V and 1 base from J, with 9 bases between. The CDR3 region has the DNA TGTGCCAGTAGACACGGGGGGAACACCGGGGAGCTGTTTTTT. Its translation is CASRHGGNTGELFF.

The J gene is TRBJ2-3, the V gene TRBV5-4, with D perhaps TRBD2 (5 bases). Germline values: CDR1 SGHNT, CDR2 YYREEE (reference sequence). The CDR3 spans 14 residues. V shed 4 bases and J shed 3 bases, with 12 bases lying between them. This chain's CDR3 is CASSPIVATDTQYF. CDR3 nucleotide sequence: TGTGCCAGCAGCCCGATCGTAGCGACAGATACGCAGTATTTT.

The CDR3 DNA sequence: TGTGCCAGCAGCCTGGGATGGAGAGGGACCGGGGAGCTGTTTTTT. Amino acids: CASSLGWRGTGELFF. The chain joins TRBV14 to TRBJ2-2, with D possibly being TRBD2 (5 bases). V lost 4 bases and J 5 bases, leaving 14 bases between the germline ends. Per the germline V gene, CDR1 is SGHDN and CDR2 is FVKESK. This CDR3 has 15 amino acids.

In its sample, this clone is medium-sized. The rearrangement uses TRBV9 and TRBJ1-4; a weak D match, TRBD1 (6 bases). Germline V gene lookup returns CDR1 SGDLS and CDR2 YYNGEE. CDR3 length equals 14 residues. V was cut by 4 bases and J by 6 bases, with 13 bases left in between. CDR3 residues: CASSPDGGYEKLFF. The CDR3 DNA is TGTGCCAGCAGCCCCGATGGGGGCTATGAAAAACTGTTTTTT. Supplemented by reference TRBV9 and TRBJ1-4, the full variable domain reads DSGVTQTPKHLITATGQRVTLRCSPRSGDLSVYWYQQSLDQGLQFLIQYYNGEERAKGNILERFSAQQFPDLHSELNLSSLELGDSALYFCASSPDGGYEKLFFGSGTQLSVL.

The J gene is TRBJ2-3, the V gene TRBV5-1; 7 bases line up with TRBD1. V dropped 3 bases and J dropped 2; count of bases not matched to a gene: 9. The CDR3 has 16 amino acids. CDR1 and CDR2 from the germline V gene are SGHRS and YFSETQ. CDR3: CASSSPGTDYTDTQYF. In DNA form, the CDR3 reads TGCGCCAGCAGCTCCCCCGGGACAGATTACACAGATACGCAGTATTTT.

The chain uses TRBV5-5 and TRBJ2-5, with TRBD1 identical over 8 bases. This CDR3 comprises 15 residues. CDR1 and CDR2 (germline): SGHKS, YYEKEE (reference sequence). The ends lost 5 bases at V and 3 bases at J; junction bases unmatched: 9. CDR3 nucleotides: TGTGCCAGCAGTCAGCGCGGACAGGGTGAAGAGACCCAGTACTTC. This gives the protein CASSQRGQGEETQYF.

The V call is TRBV7-6, the J call TRBJ1-2; D is uncertain. V was trimmed by 5 bases and J by 7 bases, leaving 17 bases between them. CDR1 and CDR2 (germline): SGHVS, FNYEAQ. The CDR3 has 14 residues. DNA of the CDR3: TGTGCCAGCAGCCCACGCCGGGGAGAAGTTGGCTACACCTTC. It translates to CASSPRRGEVGYTF. Combining the CDR3 with reference TRBV7-6 and TRBJ1-2 gives the whole variable domain GAGVSQSPRYKVTKRGQDVALRCDPISGHVSLYWYRQALGQGPEFLTYFNYEAQQDKSGLPNDRFSAERPEGSISTLTIQRTEQRDSAMYRCASSPRRGEVGYTFGSGTRLTVV.

V gene TRBV4-2 combines with J gene TRBJ1-4; D gene ambiguous. V gave up 0 bases and J gave up 0 bases, with 8 bases separating them. Germline CDR1 LGHNA, CDR2 YNFKEQ. This CDR3 contains 16 residues. The CDR3 reads CASSQEVASTNEKLFF. The CDR3 nucleotides are TGTGCCAGCAGCCAAGAAGTCGCGTCAACTAATGAAAAACTGTTTTTT.

V usage is TRBV4-2 and J usage is TRBJ1-2, with D unclear. Germline CDR1 and CDR2: LGHNA and YNFKEQ. Trimming cost V 2 bases and J 8 bases, with 9 bases left between them. CDR3 length: 12 amino acids. CDR3 sequence (DNA): TGTGCCAGCAGCCAATGGGGAGGGGGCTACACCTTC. Translation: CASSQWGGGYTF.

This clone came up once. The chain is built from TRBV19 and TRBJ2-5; 11 nucleotides match TRBD2. Germline V gives CDR1 LNHDA, CDR2 SQIVND (reference sequence). With V trimmed by 2 bases and J by 3 bases, 2 bases remained unmatched. The CDR3 spans 15 residues. CDR3 sequence: CASSIWGLAEETQYF. In DNA, the CDR3 is TGTGCCAGTAGTATATGGGGACTAGCGGAAGAGACCCAGTACTTC.

This clone has a single count. This sequence joins TRBV5-1 and TRBJ1-1; 7 bases map to TRBD1. The CDR3 totals 15 residues. Germline values: CDR1 SGHRS, CDR2 YFSETQ. The V gene end was trimmed by 0 bases and the J gene end by 4 bases; junction bases not matched to a gene: 6. DNA of the CDR3: TGCGCCAGCAGCTTGGAGGGGGCGAGGAGCACTGAAGCTTTCTTT. As protein: CASSLEGARSTEAFF.

This clone was recorded once. The chain recombines TRBV2 with TRBJ1-1, with 8 bases matching TRBD1. V shed 4 bases, J shed 6 bases, and the junction held 7 bases outside the gene matches. The CDR3 length is 14 residues. Germline V gene sequence: CDR1 SNHLY, CDR2 FYNNEI. CDR3 sequence: CASSVRTGWPEAFF. CDR3 sequence (DNA): TGTGCCAGCAGTGTCCGGACAGGGTGGCCTGAAGCTTTCTTT.

The chain combines TRBV9 with TRBJ2-2; D unclear. CDR1 SGDLS and CDR2 YYNGEE come from the germline V gene. Trimming removed 1 base from V and 3 bases from J, with 7 bases in between. This CDR3 comprises 14 residues. CDR3 in amino acids: CASSVRPDTGELFF. DNA of the CDR3: TGTGCCAGCAGCGTACGTCCAGACACCGGGGAGCTGTTTTTT.